The 25 T cell receptor beta chains given below trace back to one sample, sequenced in a study of response to subunit inactivated influenza vaccine. TCRdb re-derived calls from the RT-PCR reads in MiXCR, one entry per CDR3 protein. The sample includes hundreds of thousands of distinct CDR3 sequences, about 11% of them seen just once. These data were likewise used in another study, on T cells expressing NK-cell markers. That report notes: UMIs accompanied the 5'RACE template switching by which TCR beta cDNA was made.

Specimen: PBMCs from blood, collected on the day of vaccination. All receptors derive from a man aged 50-60 years who received an inactivated influenza vaccine.

There are a few counts of this clonotype. The chain carries TRBV19 and TRBJ2-5; 14 bases agree with TRBD2. CDR3 length equals 15 residues. Germline V CDR1 and CDR2: LNHDA, SQIVND (reference sequence). V trimming: 7 bases; J trimming: 5 bases; junction bases outside the gene matches: 6. CDR3 DNA: TGTGCCAGTAACCAGGGACTAGCGGGAGACGAGACCCAGTACTTC. Its translation is CASNQGLAGDETQYF.

The table lists this clonotype with many counts. The genes are TRBV12-3 or TRBV12-4 and TRBJ2-1; tentative D call: TRBD1 (6 bases). This CDR3 comprises 12 residues. V dropped 6 bases and J dropped 6 bases, with 9 bases sitting between them. The CDR3 coding sequence is TGTGCCAGCAGGGGGGCATCCAATGAGCAGTTCTTC. Amino acid sequence: CASRGASNEQFF.

J is TRBJ2-5 and V is TRBV5-2. TRBV5-2 is a known pseudogene. The CDR3 contains 14 residues. Written as DNA, the CDR3 is TGTGCCAGCAGCCGAACAGGGTCCAGAGAGACCCAGTACTTC. This codes for CASSRTGSRETQYF.

This clonotype appeared a few times. The chain combines TRBV28 with TRBJ2-2; no definite D call. Between the trimmed V and J ends, which lost 5 bases and 3 bases, there was a span of 10 bases. Germline-derived CDR1 and CDR2 are MDHEN and SYDVKM. The CDR3 is 14 amino acids. The CDR3 sequence: CASSLPDYTGELFF. CDR3 nucleotides: TGTGCCAGCAGTCTTCCGGATTACACCGGGGAGCTGTTTTTT.

V is TRBV5-1 and J is TRBJ1-1; 9 positions match TRBD1. The CDR3 has 17 residues. CDR1 and CDR2 from the germline V gene are SGHRS and YFSETQ. The J segment lost 0 bases and the V segment lost 3 bases, leaving 9 bases of the junction unmatched. CDR3 coding DNA: TGCGCCAGCAGCTCCCCTACAGGGGGCTCACTGAACACTGAAGCTTTCTTT. Translation gives CASSSPTGGSLNTEAFF.

This clonotype has only a few counts. This chain connects TRBV7-9 to TRBJ2-2, with D possibly being TRBD1 or TRBD2 (5 bases each). Trimming cost V 2 bases and J 0 bases, with 7 bases left between them. Germline assignment: CDR1 SEHNR and CDR2 FQNEAQ (reference sequence). This CDR3 comprises 15 residues. For the CDR3, the DNA is TGTGCCAGCAGCTTACGGGACGCGAACACCGGGGAGCTGTTTTTT. This translates into CASSLRDANTGELFF. Looking up the rest from reference TRBV7-9 and TRBJ2-2 gives the full variable domain: DTGVSQNPRHKITKRGQNVTFRCDPISEHNRLYWYRQTLGQGPEFLTYFQNEAQLEKSRLLSDRFSAERPKGSFSTLEIQRTEQGDSAMYLCASSLRDANTGELFFGEGSRLTVL.

In this sample, this clonotype turned up a few times. The gene calls are TRBV7-8 and TRBJ1-5, with TRBD1 as a possible D gene (6 bases). Germline loops: CDR1 SGHVS, CDR2 FQNEAQ. This CDR3 contains 18 residues. Trimming stripped 5 bases from V and 0 bases from J, with 20 bases between. The CDR3 loop is CASSAQTLGQLSNQPQHF. The DNA for the CDR3 is TGTGCCAGCAGCGCCCAGACCTTAGGACAGCTTAGCAATCAGCCCCAGCATTTT.

The rearrangement links TRBV5-1 to TRBJ2-1; maybe TRBD1 (6 bases). CDR1 and CDR2 (germline): SGHRS, YFSETQ. Trimming left V 0 bases short and J 10 bases short, with 17 bases between. The CDR3 is made up of 15 amino acids. In DNA, the CDR3 is TGCGCCAGCAGCTTGGAACAGGGCTCCCTTGGCGAGCAGTTCTTC. This gives the protein CASSLEQGSLGEQFF. Filled out from reference TRBV5-1 and TRBJ2-1, the complete variable domain reads KAGVTQTPRYLIKTRGQQVTLSCSPISGHRSVSWYQQTPGQGLQFLFEYFSETQRNKGNFPGRFSGRQFSNSRSEMNVSTLELGDSALYLCASSLEQGSLGEQFFGPGTRLTVL.

The chain employs TRBV28 and TRBJ2-7; TRBD2 aligns across 8 bases. CDR1 is MDHEN and CDR2 is SYDVKM in the germline V gene. This CDR3 is built from 14 residues. Losses at the gene ends were 5 bases for V and 0 bases for J; bases not matched to a gene: 3. This chain's CDR3 is CASSQSGGSYEQYF. CDR3 coding DNA: TGTGCCAGCAGTCAGAGCGGGGGCTCCTACGAGCAGTACTTC.

The chain links TRBV12-3 or TRBV12-4 to TRBJ1-6; perhaps TRBD1 as D (5 bases). The germline V and J ends were trimmed by 4 bases and 7 bases, with 11 bases remaining between them. CDR3 length equals 14 residues. DNA of the CDR3: TGTGCCAGCAGTTGGAGGGGACTCAATTCACCCCTCCACTTT. Translation gives CASSWRGLNSPLHF.

This clonotype showed up just a few times. This chain connects TRBV7-6 to TRBJ2-1; weak D call: TRBD1 (6 bases). Trimming pared 5 bases from V and 4 bases from J, leaving 15 bases between. The germline CDR1 and CDR2 sequences are SGHVS and FNYEAQ. This CDR3 region has 15 residues. The CDR3 protein is CASSLGQLLYNEQFF. CDR3 nucleotide sequence: TGTGCCAGCAGCCTAGGACAGCTCCTGTACAATGAGCAGTTCTTC.

This clonotype was counted at least ten times. V usage is TRBV10-2 and J usage is TRBJ2-7, with TRBD1 matching over 7 bases. Germline assignment: CDR1 WSHSY and CDR2 SAAADI. With V trimmed by 6 bases and J by 2 bases, 10 bases remained unmatched. The CDR3 has 15 amino acids. The CDR3 sequence: CASSAGTGATYEQYF. The CDR3 DNA reads TGCGCCAGCAGCGCAGGAACAGGGGCGACCTACGAGCAGTACTTC.

There are a few counts of this clonotype. This chain connects TRBV20-1 to TRBJ2-7; the D gene is possibly TRBD2 (5 bases). This CDR3 comprises 10 residues. Germline V lookup: CDR1 DFQATT, CDR2 SNEGSKA (reference sequence). CDR3 sequence reads: CSLYSGEQYF. CDR3 DNA: TGCAGCCTTTACTCGGGGGAGCAGTACTTC.

This sequence joins TRBV6-2 or TRBV6-3 and TRBJ1-2; TRBD1 is a possible D gene (6 bases). The CDR3 is 12 amino acids. V lost 7 bases and J 2 bases, leaving 8 bases between the germline ends. Germline V gives CDR1 MNHEY, CDR2 SVGEGT. Written as DNA, the CDR3 is TGTGCCAGCACCAGGGGCAACTATGGCTACACCTTC. Translated: CASTRGNYGYTF.

The J gene is TRBJ2-5, the V gene TRBV7-2; D possibly corresponds to TRBD2 (5 bases). Per the germline V gene, CDR1 is SGHTA and CDR2 is FQGNSA. There are 14 residues in the CDR3. Deletions cut 2 bases from V and 5 bases from J, with 12 bases between. CDR3 loop: CASSLFFREETQYF. CDR3 DNA: TGTGCCAGCAGCTTATTTTTTAGGGAGGAGACCCAGTACTTC. Looking up the rest from reference TRBV7-2 and TRBJ2-5 gives the full variable domain: GAGVSQSPSNKVTEKGKDVELRCDPISGHTALYWYRQSLGQGLEFLIYFQGNSAPDKSGLPSDRFSAERTGGSVSTLTIQRTQQEDSAVYLCASSLFFREETQYFGPGTRLLVL.

This clonotype was counted many times. V and J are TRBV4-3 and TRBJ2-1, with D perhaps TRBD1 or TRBD2 (5 bases each). The CDR3 length is 15 residues. The germline gives CDR1 LGHNA, CDR2 YSLEER. V was cut by 0 bases and J by 0 bases, with 6 bases left in between. CDR3 DNA sequence: TGCGCCAGCAGCCAAGATGGGGGCTCCTACAATGAGCAGTTCTTC. It specifies CASSQDGGSYNEQFF.

This clonotype was seen many times. The V gene is TRBV12-3 or TRBV12-4, the J gene TRBJ2-3; TRBD2 agrees at 12 bases. V shed 6 bases, J shed 5 bases, and the junction held 9 bases outside the gene matches. This CDR3 spans 16 amino acids. This chain's CDR3 is CASSRQLAGGLDTQYF. For the CDR3, the DNA is TGTGCCAGCAGCCGCCAACTAGCGGGAGGCCTAGATACGCAGTATTTT.

This clonotype was observed a handful of times. This chain links TRBV28 with TRBJ2-7, with 7 positions matching TRBD1. With 3 bases clipped from V and 0 bases from J, the junction kept 8 bases outside the gene matches. The CDR3 length is 16 residues. CDR1 and CDR2 from the germline V gene are MDHEN and SYDVKM. The CDR3 spells CASSFGAWDSSYEQYF. DNA of the CDR3: TGTGCCAGCAGTTTCGGAGCTTGGGACAGCTCCTACGAGCAGTACTTC.

This clonotype has more than one count but fewer than ten. The J gene is TRBJ2-4, the V gene TRBV7-8; TRBD1 is a possible D gene (6 bases). This CDR3 comprises 12 residues. Germline V gene data show CDR1 as SGHVS and CDR2 as FQNEAQ. V shed 4 bases and J shed 6 bases, with 7 bases lying between them. The CDR3 here is CASSSDRNIQYF. DNA of the CDR3: TGTGCCAGCAGCTCGGACAGAAACATTCAGTACTTC.

In this sample, this clonotype turned up a few times. This CDR3 reads CASSHPDADTQYF. The CDR3 DNA reads as TGTGCCAGCAGCCACCCTGACGCAGATACGCAGTATTTT. This chain joins TRBV7-9 and TRBJ2-3, with D unclear. Germline V CDR1 and CDR2: SEHNR, FQNEAQ (reference sequence). This CDR3 contains 13 residues. The V end was cut by 5 bases, the J end by 4 bases, with 10 bases between.

This clonotype was seen a few times. The gene calls are TRBV5-6 and TRBJ2-3, with D perhaps matching TRBD1 (5 bases). Deletions cut 2 bases from V and 3 bases from J, with 13 bases between. The CDR3 sequence is 15 residues long. Looked up from germline, CDR1 is SGHDT and CDR2 is YYEEEE. For the CDR3, the DNA is TGTGCCAGCAGCTTCGCAGGGTGGCGTACAGATACGCAGTATTTT. Protein: CASSFAGWRTDTQYF.

This clonotype was recorded a few times. This chain connects TRBV29-1 to TRBJ2-5; D not certain. V lost 7 bases and J 4 bases, leaving 22 bases between the germline ends. The CDR3 length is 15 residues. CDR1 is SQVTM and CDR2 is ANQGSEA in the germline V gene. The CDR3 sequence is CSAQYGSRLGETQYF. The CDR3, as DNA: TGCAGCGCCCAGTATGGGTCCCGCCTAGGAGAGACCCAGTACTTC.

Ten or more counts support this clonotype. The chain carries TRBV12-3 or TRBV12-4 and TRBJ2-5; D ambiguous. Trimming took 3 bases from V and 6 from J, leaving 11 bases between them. This CDR3 is 13 amino acids long. The CDR3 nucleotides are TGTGCCAGCAGTTTTTCGGGTCTAAAGACCCAGTACTTC. Translated, it gives CASSFSGLKTQYF.

This clonotype was seen ten or more times. The chain uses TRBV15 and TRBJ1-5; D is ambiguous. The V and J ends lost 4 bases and 7 bases respectively, with 11 bases between them. The CDR3 runs to 13 residues. Germline-derived CDR1 and CDR2 are LNHNV and YYDKDF (reference sequence). CDR3: CATSIHQGQPQHF. CDR3 nucleotide sequence: TGTGCCACCAGCATCCATCAAGGGCAGCCCCAGCATTTT.

In regard to this clonotype: One end of the junction is discordant with germline, which a read error may explain. The rearrangement joins TRBV7-2 to TRBJ1-1; D perhaps matches TRBD1 (6 bases). There are 12 residues in the CDR3. The V gene's germline CDR1 is SGHTA and CDR2 FQGNSA. CDR3 DNA sequence: TGTGCCAGCAGCTTACTCCAGGGGAGGAGAATCTTT. This encodes CASSLLQGRRIF. Full variable domain (outside the CDR3, taken from reference TRBV7-2 and TRBJ1-1): GAGVSQSPSNKVTEKGKDVELRCDPISGHTALYWYRQSLGQGLEFLIYFQGNSAPDKSGLPSDRFSAERTGGSVSTLTIQRTQQEDSAVYLCASSLLQGRRIFGQGTRLTVV.